The subject of this entry is one T cell receptor (beta chain). Its cognate antigen is unknown. The V end was cut by 7 bases, the J end by 0 bases, with 14 bases between. Germline loops: CDR1 SGHRS, CDR2 YFSETQ. The CDR3 length is 15 residues. These data belong to a study of cytomegalovirus exposure and HLA in healthy donors. Study-wide points: In vitro experiments confirmed that a few CMV-associated chains were specific for CMV antigens.

The table came from immunoSEQ multiplex PCR; TCRdb's copy has only in-frame clones and leaves some out. The sample lists 250,000 to 400,000 clones, 88% occurring once. Sequencing was carried out using PBMCs. The origin of this receptor is a young man in good health and CMV-seronegative. This chain uses TRBV5-1 with TRBJ1-3; the D gene is possibly TRBD1 (5 bases). The CDR3 nucleotides are TGCGCCAGCGGGCCGACAGCCAGCTCTGGAAACACCATATATTTT. Translation gives CASGPTASSGNTIYF. Based on the CDR3 plus reference TRBV5-1 and TRBJ1-3, the full variable domain is KAGVTQTPRYLIKTRGQQVTLSCSPISGHRSVSWYQQTPGQGLQFLFEYFSETQRNKGNFPGRFSGRQFSNSRSEMNVSTLELGDSALYLCASGPTASSGNTIYFGEGSWLTVV.